These 16 T cell receptor beta chains originate from one sample sequenced in a study of CD8+CD57+ T cells in acquired aplastic anemia. CDR3 and TCR beta VDJ profiling relied on genomic DNA as the template. TCRdb analysed the reads with MiXCR anew, one entry per CDR3 protein. Here the sample spans some 220,000 distinct CDR3 sequences, almost 35% being singletons. The sequenced sample was sorted CD4+, CD8+, or CD8+CD57+ T cells (not recorded which) from PBMCs. These receptor sequences come from a human donor in good health, serving as a control.

This clonotype showed up just a few times. One base away lies a much larger clone, so this may be a sequencing read error. V is TRBV20-1 and J is TRBJ2-7; D remains ambiguous. The CDR3 loop spans 13 amino acids. The germline CDR1 and CDR2 sequences are DFQATT and SNEGSKA (reference sequence). Trimming took 6 bases from V and 3 from J, leaving 15 bases between them. The CDR3 spells CSAARGVGYEQYF. CDR3 nucleotide sequence: TGCAGTGCCGCCCGAGGAGTAGGCTACGAGCAGTACTTC.

This clonotype was observed at least ten times. V gene TRBV7-2 combines with J gene TRBJ2-5, with TRBD2 matching 11 bases. Trimming cost V 6 bases and J 4 bases; bases outside gene matches: 7. This CDR3 is built from 15 residues. Germline V lookup: CDR1 SGHTA, CDR2 FQGNSA. CDR3 nucleotide sequence: TGTGCCAGCAGTAACCCGGGACTAGCGGTAGAGACCCAGTACTTC. This encodes CASSNPGLAVETQYF.

Remarks on this clonotype: This may arise from a read error, as a much more abundant clone is one base away. This CDR3 is missing its conserved last phenylalanine or tryptophan, likely due to a read error. The chain recombines TRBV20-1 with TRBJ2-3, with D possibly called TRBD1 or TRBD2 (6 bases each). Trimming cost V 6 bases and J 6 bases, with 13 bases left between them. The CDR3 totals 12 residues. The germline V gene encodes CDR1 DFQATT and CDR2 SNEGSKA (reference sequence). The CDR3 region is CSAGGFADTQYS. Here the CDR3 DNA reads TGCAGTGCGGGGGGCTTTGCCGATACGCAGTATTCT.

A note on this clonotype: One end of the junction varies from germline; a read error may be responsible. The V call is TRBV6-5, the J call TRBJ2-7; 9 positions match TRBD1. From germline, CDR1 is MNHEY and CDR2 SVGAGI. The CDR3 has 17 residues. The CDR3 loop reads CASGYSSGTGNSYEQYF. The CDR3 DNA is TGTGCCAGCGGTTACTCGAGCGGGACAGGGAACTCCTACGAGCAGTACTTC.

V usage is TRBV12-3 or TRBV12-4 and J usage is TRBJ2-5; a weak D match, TRBD2 (6 bases). This CDR3 has 16 residues. Deletions cut 6 bases from V and 1 base from J, with 18 bases between. Here the CDR3 DNA reads TGTGCCAGCAGCCTAGGACTACCACAAACCCAAGAGACCCAGTACTTC. Its protein product is CASSLGLPQTQETQYF.

This clonotype was observed a single time. This chain uses TRBV20-1 with TRBJ1-1; 8 nucleotides match TRBD1. CDR1 is DFQATT, CDR2 SNEGSKA, per germline (reference sequence). V gave up 5 bases and J gave up 2 bases; unmatched junction bases: 16. This CDR3 comprises 17 residues. CDR3 sequence (DNA): TGCAGTGCTCGGCGCCGCGTCAGGGGGCGCGTTAACACTGAAGCTTTCTTT. Its protein product is CSARRRVRGRVNTEAFF.

This clonotype was observed at least ten times. The chain couples TRBV2 to TRBJ1-5; D is unclear. V dropped 7 bases and J dropped 4 bases, with 14 bases sitting between them. This CDR3 contains 14 residues. The germline CDR1 and CDR2 sequences are SNHLY and FYNNEI. CDR3 protein: CASTSTVGNQPQHF. The CDR3 DNA reads as TGTGCCAGCACTTCGACCGTAGGTAATCAGCCCCAGCATTTT. Full variable domain (outside the CDR3, taken from reference TRBV2 and TRBJ1-5): EPEVTQTPSHQVTQMGQEVILRCVPISNHLYFYWYRQILGQKVEFLVSFYNNEISEKSEIFDDQFSVERPDGSNFTLKIRSTKLEDSAMYFCASTSTVGNQPQHFGDGTRLSIL.

J is TRBJ2-7 and V is TRBV15, with TRBD1 matching 11 bases. This CDR3 is 15 amino acids long. V was clipped by 1 base and J by 4 bases; unmatched bases: 3. Germline loops: CDR1 LNHNV, CDR2 YYDKDF (reference sequence). CDR3 in amino acids: CATSRGGQGAYEQYV. CDR3 DNA sequence: TGTGCCACCAGCAGAGGAGGACAGGGGGCTTACGAGCAGTACGTC.

This clonotype has a count of ten or more. The chain recombines TRBV2 with TRBJ2-7; TRBD1 is a possible D gene (5 bases). The V gene lost 9 bases and the J gene lost 0 bases, with 12 bases spanning the gap. The germline gives CDR1 SNHLY, CDR2 FYNNEI. The CDR3 is 13 amino acids. The CDR3 nucleotides read TGTGCCAGTAGACAGCCAAACTCCTACGAGCAGTACTTC. As protein: CASRQPNSYEQYF.

A note on this clonotype: One end of the junction does not line up with germline, which may come from a read error. The chain is built from TRBV11-2 and TRBJ2-1; TRBD1 or TRBD2 may be the D gene (6 bases each). Germline V gives CDR1 SGHAT, CDR2 FQNNGV. The CDR3 totals 13 residues. The DNA of the CDR3 is TGTGCCACGGCCATCGGCGCGGGACAAGGCACATCCTTC. Encoded protein: CATAIGAGQGTSF.

This clonotype was detected many times. The chain couples TRBV19 to TRBJ1-3, with D hard to call. Deletions cut 9 bases from V and 4 bases from J, with 25 bases between. CDR1 and CDR2 (germline): LNHDA, SQIVND (reference sequence). The CDR3 consists of 17 residues. CDR3 residues: CASHSDRGRAGGNTIYF. In DNA, the CDR3 is TGTGCCAGCCACTCGGACCGGGGTCGAGCGGGCGGAAACACCATATATTTT.

For this clonotype: A much larger clone differs by one base, so this may be a read error. This chain links TRBV6-1 with TRBJ2-7; D call uncertain. From germline, CDR1 is MNHNS and CDR2 SASEGT. CDR3 length: 14 amino acids. V gave up 6 bases and J gave up 0 bases, with 12 bases separating them. This CDR3 is CASRARPSSYEQYF. The CDR3 nucleotides read TGTGCCAGCAGGGCTCGCCCCAGCTCCTACGAGCAGTACTTC.

The V and J genes are TRBV19 and TRBJ2-3; perhaps TRBD1 as D (6 bases). The CDR3 is 10 amino acids. Germline V gene sequence: CDR1 LNHDA, CDR2 SQIVND (reference sequence). The ends were cut back, 6 bases at V and 14 bases at J, with 12 bases in the middle. The CDR3 here is CASRGADLYF. The CDR3 DNA follows: TGTGCCAGTAGGGGGGCGGATCTGTATTTT. Supplemented by reference TRBV19 and TRBJ2-3, the full variable domain reads DGGITQSPKYLFRKEGQNVTLSCEQNLNHDAMYWYRQDPGQGLRLIYYSQIVNDFQKGDIAEGYSVSREKKESFPLTVTSAQKNPTAFYLCASRGADLYFGPGTRLTVL.

This clonotype was seen ten or more times. The rearrangement uses TRBV20-1 and TRBJ2-7; TRBD1 agrees at 7 bases. Losses at the gene ends were 6 bases for V and 1 base for J; bases not matched to a gene: 6. The CDR3 is 13 residues long. The germline V gene has CDR1 DFQATT and CDR2 SNEGSKA (reference sequence). CDR3 sequence reads: CSAQTGLSYEQYF. CDR3 DNA: TGCAGTGCCCAGACAGGGCTTTCCTACGAGCAGTACTTC.

This clonotype came up many times. The J gene is TRBJ1-2, the V gene TRBV2; D not certain. This CDR3 has 14 amino acids. Trimming removed 4 bases at V and 5 bases at J, with 14 bases between. In germline, CDR1 is SNHLY, CDR2 FYNNEI. CDR3 sequence: CASSGPTGIYGYTF. The CDR3 DNA is TGTGCCAGCAGTGGACCGACCGGCATATATGGCTACACCTTC.

This chain links TRBV3-1 with TRBJ1-3; D is possibly TRBD1 (6 bases). Germline V gives CDR1 LGHDT, CDR2 YNNKEL (reference sequence). This CDR3 is built from 15 residues. Trimming took 2 bases from V and 4 from J, leaving 12 bases between them. CDR3 DNA sequence: TGTGCCAGCAGCCAACTCACAGGGCTCGGAAACACCATATATTTT. Protein: CASSQLTGLGNTIYF.